These 30 T cell receptor beta chains were all obtained from the same sample, sequenced in a study of response to subunit inactivated influenza vaccine. One entry per CDR3 protein results from TCRdb running MiXCR on the RT-PCR reads. The profile covers about 520,000 distinct CDR3 sequences, with roughly 27% appearing a single time and around 1.8% taken by the ten largest. The sample in question was CD4+ T cells sorted from PBMCs, obtained 4 to 6 days after vaccination. These receptor sequences come from a man aged 50-60 years who received an inactivated influenza vaccine.

This clonotype has more than one count but fewer than ten. V is TRBV7-2 and J is TRBJ2-2, with D possibly matching TRBD1 (5 bases). The CDR3 loop spans 12 amino acids. The V end was cut by 8 bases, the J end by 1 base, with 5 bases between. The V gene's germline CDR1 is SGHTA and CDR2 FQGNSA. CDR3 DNA sequence: TGTGCCAGCGGACAGAACACCGGGGAGCTGTTTTTT. This sequence encodes CASGQNTGELFF.

This clonotype appeared a few times. This sequence joins TRBV6-2 or TRBV6-3 and TRBJ2-1, with TRBD2 matching 7 bases. CDR1 MNHEY and CDR2 SVGEGT come from the germline V gene. The CDR3 sequence is 16 residues long. J gave up 7 bases and V 2 bases, and 11 bases lay outside the gene matches. CDR3 in DNA: TGTGCCAGCAGTTACATTGCGGGAGAGCTTGGGAATGAGCAGTTCTTC. This codes for CASSYIAGELGNEQFF.

In this sample, this clonotype turned up once. This chain uses TRBV7-1 with TRBJ1-2; unclear D gene. TRBV7-1 is classed as an ORF, of uncertain function. V was shortened by 3 bases and J by 4 bases, with 12 bases between the two germline ends. The CDR3 sequence is 14 residues long. CDR3 sequence reads: CASSSFRNSYGYTF. The CDR3 DNA follows: TGTGCCAGCAGCTCCTTTAGGAACAGCTATGGCTACACCTTC.

In its sample, this clonotype was seen a few times. The J gene is TRBJ2-7, the V gene TRBV5-8; 7 nucleotides match TRBD2. The CDR3 consists of 15 residues. Germline CDR1 reads SGHTS; CDR2 reads YDEGEE. With V trimmed by 0 bases and J by 5 bases, 8 bases remained unmatched. The CDR3 loop reads CASSLAGRAFHEQYF. In DNA, the CDR3 is TGTGCCAGCAGCTTGGCGGGGAGGGCCTTCCACGAGCAGTACTTC. Supplemented by reference TRBV5-8 and TRBJ2-7, the full variable domain reads EAGVTQSPTHLIKTRGQQATLRCSPISGHTSVYWYQQALGLGLQFLLWYDEGEERNRGNFPPRFSGRQFPNYSSELNVNALELEDSALYLCASSLAGRAFHEQYFGPGTRLTVT.

This rearrangement joins TRBV20-1 to TRBJ2-3; TRBD1 aligns across 7 bases. The CDR3 is 15 residues long. The germline CDR1 and CDR2 sequences are DFQATT and SNEGSKA (reference sequence). Trimming took 0 bases from V and 5 from J; bases not matched to a gene: 8. The CDR3 DNA is TGCAGTGCTAGAGATTTTGGGACAGTGTTAGATACGCAGTATTTT. Translation gives CSARDFGTVLDTQYF.

This clonotype was counted between two and nine times. V is TRBV5-6 and J is TRBJ1-5; the D gene is possibly TRBD1 (6 bases). Germline assignment: CDR1 SGHDT and CDR2 YYEEEE. The V gene lost 3 bases and the J gene lost 4 bases, with 14 bases spanning the gap. CDR3 length equals 15 residues. CDR3 nucleotide sequence: TGTGCCAGCAGCTGGGGGCTTGGTGGGAATCAGCCCCAGCATTTT. It codes for CASSWGLGGNQPQHF. The full variable domain, in which reference TRBV5-6 and TRBJ1-5 provide the parts outside the CDR3, is DAGVTQSPTHLIKTRGQQVTLRCSPKSGHDTVSWYQQALGQGPQFIFQYYEEEERQRGNFPDRFSGHQFPNYSSELNVNALLLGDSALYLCASSWGLGGNQPQHFGDGTRLSIL.

The chain employs TRBV20-1 and TRBJ2-2; D is possibly TRBD2 (7 bases). This CDR3 region has 13 residues. V dropped 6 bases and J dropped 5 bases, with 13 bases sitting between them. The germline gives CDR1 DFQATT, CDR2 SNEGSKA (reference sequence). The CDR3 coding sequence is TGCAGTGCCGTGGGGGGGCATACCGGGGAGCTGTTTTTT. Translated, it gives CSAVGGHTGELFF.

Only a few counts were recorded for this clonotype. The genes are TRBV27 and TRBJ2-7, with D hard to call. Trimming removed 2 bases from V and 0 bases from J, with 5 bases in between. CDR1 MNHEY and CDR2 SMNVEV come from the germline V gene (reference sequence). The CDR3 has 13 residues. The CDR3 is CASSLRFSYEQYF. The DNA of the CDR3 is TGTGCCAGCAGTTTAAGATTCTCCTACGAGCAGTACTTC.

There are a few counts of this clonotype. The chain recombines TRBV6-5 with TRBJ2-2, with D uncertain. This CDR3 region has 16 residues. In germline, CDR1 is MNHEY, CDR2 SVGAGI. Deletions cut 0 bases from V and 0 bases from J, with 8 bases between. For the CDR3, the DNA is TGTGCCAGCAGTTACTCCGTCCGGGCGAACACCGGGGAGCTGTTTTTT. Protein sequence: CASSYSVRANTGELFF.

This clonotype has a single count. J is TRBJ2-3 and V is TRBV9; TRBD2 aligns across 13 bases. J was trimmed by 14 bases and V by 4 bases; bases with no gene match: 13. The germline CDR1 and CDR2 sequences are SGDLS and YYNGEE. The CDR3 loop spans 15 amino acids. The CDR3 protein is CASSPRTSGGQTTYF. DNA for the CDR3: TGTGCCAGCAGCCCTCGGACTAGCGGGGGCCAGACAACGTATTTT.

This chain connects TRBV11-2 to TRBJ2-2, with 7 bases that match TRBD1. CDR1 SGHAT and CDR2 FQNNGV come from the germline V gene. V shed 3 bases, J shed 9 bases, and the junction held 7 bases outside the gene matches. The CDR3 extends over 14 amino acids. CDR3 nucleotide sequence: TGTGCCAGCAGCTTGACAGGGTGGGACCGGGAGCTGTTTTTT. The encoded protein is CASSLTGWDRELFF.

The chain uses TRBV10-3 and TRBJ2-6; D is undetermined. The CDR3 runs 16 residues. V gave up 1 base and J gave up 1 base, with 8 bases separating them. The V gene's germline CDR1 is ENHRY and CDR2 SYGVKD. This CDR3 reads CAISELGVSGANVLTF. The CDR3 DNA sequence: TGTGCCATCAGTGAGTTGGGCGTTTCTGGGGCCAACGTCCTGACTTTC.

In this sample, this clonotype turned up a few times. The chain joins TRBV10-3 to TRBJ2-7; TRBD2 matches at 8 bases. This CDR3 is built from 14 residues. The V gene's germline CDR1 is ENHRY and CDR2 SYGVKD. J lost 4 bases, V lost 2 bases, and 4 bases had no gene match. Written as DNA, the CDR3 is TGTGCCATCAGTGAGATGGGGACTAGTTACGAGCAGTACTTC. Translated: CAISEMGTSYEQYF.

This clonotype appeared a few times. The chain has TRBV4-2 and TRBJ2-1; 7 positions agree with TRBD2. The CDR3 covers 16 residues. Germline-derived CDR1 and CDR2 are LGHNA and YNFKEQ. The V gene end was trimmed by 4 bases and the J gene end by 8 bases; junction bases not matched to a gene: 14. In DNA form, the CDR3 reads TGTGCCAGCAGCCCCGCGACTAGCCGGAGTCATGATGAGCAGTTCTTC. Its protein is CASSPATSRSHDEQFF.

This clonotype was detected a few times. The J gene is TRBJ2-1, the V gene TRBV12-3 or TRBV12-4; no firm D call. The CDR3 consists of 12 residues. The V end was cut by 3 bases, the J end by 8 bases, with 8 bases between. Here the CDR3 DNA reads TGTGCCAGCAGTTTTTTCGGCGATGAGCAGTTCTTC. Protein product: CASSFFGDEQFF.

In its sample, this clonotype was seen many times. The chain combines TRBV3-1 with TRBJ2-1, with 8 bases that match TRBD2. The CDR3 contains 14 residues. Germline loops: CDR1 LGHDT, CDR2 YNNKEL (reference sequence). Germline trimming cut 3 bases from V and 6 bases from J; bases unmatched to any gene: 4. CDR3 sequence (DNA): TGTGCCAGCAGCCATAGTAGCGGGACCAATGAGCAGTTCTTC. As protein: CASSHSSGTNEQFF.

The chain employs TRBV20-1 and TRBJ2-1, with TRBD1 identical over 7 bases. V dropped 4 bases and J dropped 9; count of bases not matched to a gene: 9. The CDR3 length is 13 residues. Germline V gene lookup returns CDR1 DFQATT and CDR2 SNEGSKA (reference sequence). The CDR3: CSAIRQGLGEQFF. The CDR3, as DNA: TGCAGTGCTATAAGACAGGGTCTGGGTGAGCAGTTCTTC.

The chain joins TRBV7-8 to TRBJ2-7; 9 nucleotides line up with TRBD1. There are 15 residues in the CDR3. Germline V gene lookup returns CDR1 SGHVS and CDR2 FQNEAQ. After removal of 5 bases from V and 5 bases from J, the junction contained 10 bases not matched to a gene. This CDR3 reads CASSVSGTGWDEQYF. DNA for the CDR3: TGTGCCAGCAGCGTCTCCGGGACAGGGTGGGACGAGCAGTACTTC.

The gene calls are TRBV5-5 and TRBJ2-7; no clear D. The CDR3 has 13 residues. Trimming took 1 base from V and 1 from J, leaving 6 bases between them. Germline assignment: CDR1 SGHKS and CDR2 YYEKEE (reference sequence). The CDR3: CASSLSHSYEQYF. The CDR3 DNA reads TGTGCCAGCAGCTTGTCCCATTCCTACGAGCAGTACTTC.

In this sample, this clonotype turned up a few times. The J gene is TRBJ2-4, the V gene TRBV3-1; 12 positions agree with TRBD2. V was pared by 5 bases and J by 1 base, with 6 bases of the junction left unmatched. CDR1 and CDR2 (germline): LGHDT, YNNKEL (reference sequence). This CDR3 comprises 17 residues. The CDR3 is CASSGRGLAGAKNIQYF. CDR3 DNA: TGTGCCAGCAGCGGACGGGGACTAGCGGGTGCCAAAAACATTCAGTACTTC.

The count of this clonotype is one. DNA for the CDR3: TGTGCCAGCAGTTTATTAGGGGGCGCGGGTAACGATGAGCAGTTCTTC. Protein sequence: CASSLLGGAGNDEQFF. The J gene is TRBJ2-1, the V gene TRBV28; 7 bases match TRBD1. The germline V gene encodes CDR1 MDHEN and CDR2 SYDVKM. This CDR3 has 16 amino acids. After removal of 1 base from V and 8 bases from J, the junction contained 11 bases not matched to a gene. The full variable domain, completed using reference TRBV28 and TRBJ2-1, is DVKVTQSSRYLVKRTGEKVFLECVQDMDHENMFWYRQDPGLGLRLIYFSYDVKMKEKGDIPEGYSVSREKKERFSLILESASTNQTSMYLCASSLLGGAGNDEQFFGPGTRLTVL.

This clonotype was recorded a few times. This rearrangement joins TRBV7-2 to TRBJ2-7, with D perhaps matching TRBD2 (5 bases). Germline V gene sequence: CDR1 SGHTA, CDR2 FQGNSA. The ends were cut back, 1 base at V and 12 bases at J, with 13 bases in the middle. The CDR3 consists of 12 residues. The CDR3 DNA sequence: TGTGCCAGCAGCTTAGACGGGGTCGATTCGTACTTC. This codes for CASSLDGVDSYF.

This clonotype was counted a few times. The V gene is TRBV10-3, the J gene TRBJ2-4, with D possibly called TRBD1 or TRBD2 (5 bases each). The CDR3 length is 14 residues. The V gene lost 4 bases and the J gene lost 3 bases, with 10 bases spanning the gap. CDR1 and CDR2 from the germline V gene are ENHRY and SYGVKD. The CDR3 loop reads CAISVAGGKNIQYF. In nucleotides, the CDR3 is TGTGCCATCAGTGTTGCTGGGGGCAAAAACATTCAGTACTTC.

Many counts were recorded for this clonotype. V usage is TRBV18 and J usage is TRBJ2-1; D possibly corresponds to TRBD1 (7 bases). Looked up from germline, CDR1 is KGHSH and CDR2 is LQKENI. CDR3 size: 13 residues. V lost 2 bases to trimming and J lost 7 bases, with 9 bases between them. The CDR3 region has the DNA TGTGCCAGCTCACCAGCAGGGGGGAATGAGCAGTTCTTC. Its protein product is CASSPAGGNEQFF.

The rearrangement joins TRBV29-1 to TRBJ2-7, with D possibly being TRBD2 (6 bases). V lost 6 bases to trimming and J lost 3 bases, with 18 bases between them. CDR3 length: 14 amino acids. Germline V gene sequence: CDR1 SQVTM, CDR2 ANQGSEA. CDR3 nucleotide sequence: TGCAGCGTCGCTACTCGCTCGCGGGGCTACGAGCAGTACTTC. It specifies CSVATRSRGYEQYF.

The chain has TRBV21-1 and TRBJ1-1; the table's TRBD1 call for D was not verified on the DNA. TRBV21-1 counts as a pseudogene. CDR3 length: 14 amino acids. The CDR3 reads CASKAGRRDTEAFF. Here the CDR3 DNA reads TGTGCCAGCAAGGCAGGGCGCCGGGACACTGAAGCTTTCTTT.

J is TRBJ1-2 and V is TRBV30, with TRBD1 matching 8 bases. V shed 1 base and J 8 bases; nucleotides not matched to a gene: 6. Germline V gene lookup returns CDR1 GTSNPN and CDR2 SVGIG (reference sequence). CDR3 length: 13 residues. The CDR3 loop reads CAWSATGTGGYTF. The CDR3 nucleotides read TGTGCCTGGAGTGCCACCGGGACAGGAGGCTACACCTTC.

This chain connects TRBV5-1 to TRBJ1-2; 12 bases align to TRBD1. This CDR3 spans 18 amino acids. Per germline, CDR1 SGHRS and CDR2 YFSETQ. V gave up 0 bases and J gave up 0 bases; unmatched junction bases: 6. The CDR3 DNA is TGCGCCAGCAGCTTGGCCGGGACAGGGGGCACGGCTAACTATGGCTACACCTTC. Protein sequence: CASSLAGTGGTANYGYTF.

The rearrangement links TRBV6-5 to TRBJ1-5; D gene uncertain. V lost 0 bases and J lost 4, with 7 bases in between. The CDR3 totals 14 residues. CDR1 and CDR2 from the germline V gene are MNHEY and SVGAGI. CDR3 nucleotides: TGTGCCAGCAGTTACTCCCAGAGGAATCAGCCCCAGCATTTT. This encodes CASSYSQRNQPQHF.

This chain links TRBV5-1 with TRBJ2-2; TRBD2 agrees at 7 bases. Trimming at V came to 0 bases and at J to 2 bases, leaving 4 bases not matched to a gene. In germline, CDR1 is SGHRS, CDR2 YFSETQ. The CDR3 runs 16 residues. DNA of the CDR3: TGCGCCAGCAGCTTGGTCCTAGCGGATAACACCGGGGAGCTGTTTTTT. Encoded protein: CASSLVLADNTGELFF. Using reference TRBV5-1 and TRBJ2-2 for the parts outside the CDR3, the full variable domain is KAGVTQTPRYLIKTRGQQVTLSCSPISGHRSVSWYQQTPGQGLQFLFEYFSETQRNKGNFPGRFSGRQFSNSRSEMNVSTLELGDSALYLCASSLVLADNTGELFFGEGSRLTVL.